This T cell receptor beta chain was observed in a study of blood T cell repertoires in COVID-19. In the study overall: Samples of COVID-19 (acute and convalescent) were obtained from the United States, Italy and Spain. Sources were T cells, B-cell-depleted T cells, or PBMCs; the material itself was cDNA or gDNA.

A Seattle source enrolled patients during active infection and followed them longitudinally. Here immunoSEQ multiplex PCR was the method, and the copy in TCRdb shows in-frame clones only, minus some. The data show nearly 350,000 clones, with roughly 90% seen just once and about 7.3% held by the top ten. The sequenced material came from peripheral blood. The origin of this receptor is a woman aged 70-85 years with COVID-19, enrolled during active disease.

The CDR3, as DNA: TGTGCCAGCAGTATCTCCTCCGGGACAGCGAACACTGAAGCTTTCTTT. It yields the protein CASSISSGTANTEAFF. V gene TRBV28 combines with J gene TRBJ1-1, with 7 bases that match TRBD1. Trimming took 5 bases from V and 1 from J; bases not matched to a gene: 10. Germline V gene lookup returns CDR1 MDHEN and CDR2 SYDVKM. CDR3 length: 16 residues.